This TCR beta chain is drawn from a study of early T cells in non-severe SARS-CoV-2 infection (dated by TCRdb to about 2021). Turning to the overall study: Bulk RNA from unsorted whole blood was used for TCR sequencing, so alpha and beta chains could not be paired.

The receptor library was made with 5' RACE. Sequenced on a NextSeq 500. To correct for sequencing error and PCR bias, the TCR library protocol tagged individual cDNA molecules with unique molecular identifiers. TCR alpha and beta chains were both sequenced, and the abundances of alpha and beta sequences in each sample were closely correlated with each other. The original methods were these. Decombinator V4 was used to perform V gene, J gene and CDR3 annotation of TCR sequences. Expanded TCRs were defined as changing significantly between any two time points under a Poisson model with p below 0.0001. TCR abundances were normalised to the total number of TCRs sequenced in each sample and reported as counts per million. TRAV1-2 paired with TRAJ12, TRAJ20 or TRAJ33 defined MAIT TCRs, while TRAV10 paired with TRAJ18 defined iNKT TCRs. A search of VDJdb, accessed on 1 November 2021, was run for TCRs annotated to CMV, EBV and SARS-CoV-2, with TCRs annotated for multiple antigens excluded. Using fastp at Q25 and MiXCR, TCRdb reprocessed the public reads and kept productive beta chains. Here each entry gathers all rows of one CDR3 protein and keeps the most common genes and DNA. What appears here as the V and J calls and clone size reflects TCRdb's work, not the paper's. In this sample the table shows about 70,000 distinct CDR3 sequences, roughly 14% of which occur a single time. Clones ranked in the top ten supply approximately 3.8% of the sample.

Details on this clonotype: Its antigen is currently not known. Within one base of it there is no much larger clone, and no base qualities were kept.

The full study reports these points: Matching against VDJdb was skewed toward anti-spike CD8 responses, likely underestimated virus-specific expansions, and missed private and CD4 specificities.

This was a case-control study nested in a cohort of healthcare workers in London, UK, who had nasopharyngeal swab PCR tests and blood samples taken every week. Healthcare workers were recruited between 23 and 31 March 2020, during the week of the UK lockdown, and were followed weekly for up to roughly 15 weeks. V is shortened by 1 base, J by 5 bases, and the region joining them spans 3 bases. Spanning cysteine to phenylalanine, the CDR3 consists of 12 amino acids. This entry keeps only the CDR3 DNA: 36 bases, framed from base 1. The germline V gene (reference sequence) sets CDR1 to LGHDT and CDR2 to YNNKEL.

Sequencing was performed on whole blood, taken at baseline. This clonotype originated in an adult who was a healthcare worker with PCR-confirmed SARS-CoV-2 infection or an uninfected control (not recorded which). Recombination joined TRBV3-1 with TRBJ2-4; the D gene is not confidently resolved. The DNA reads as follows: TGTGCCAGCAGCCAAGGGGAAAACATTCAGTACTTC. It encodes CASSQGENIQYF.